This TCR beta chain was observed in a study of response to subunit inactivated influenza vaccine. General study findings and limits: Each seasonal influenza vaccination recruits few new T cells, the authors suggested.

TCRdb analysed the RT-PCR reads with MiXCR anew, one entry per CDR3 protein. The profile shows hundreds of thousands of distinct CDR3 sequences, 14% of them singletons. Germline V gene sequence: CDR1 SGHTA, CDR2 FQGNSA. This CDR3 is 16 amino acids long. The V and J ends lost 1 base and 3 bases, in that order; junction bases with no gene match: 6. By share of the sample, this clonotype is medium-sized (0.01 to 0.1%). Its cognate antigen is unknown. This TCR derives from a man between 45 and 60 years old who received an inactivated influenza vaccine. The sample was PBMCs from blood, taken less than 15 days before vaccination. The chain links TRBV7-2 to TRBJ2-7; 10 nucleotides agree with TRBD2. CDR3 in amino acids: CASSLVMLAGVYEQYF. For the CDR3, the DNA is TGTGCCAGCAGCTTAGTGATGCTAGCGGGAGTCTACGAGCAGTACTTC. Looking up the rest from reference TRBV7-2 and TRBJ2-7 gives the full variable domain: GAGVSQSPSNKVTEKGKDVELRCDPISGHTALYWYRQSLGQGLEFLIYFQGNSAPDKSGLPSDRFSAERTGGSVSTLTIQRTQQEDSAVYLCASSLVMLAGVYEQYFGPGTRLTVT.